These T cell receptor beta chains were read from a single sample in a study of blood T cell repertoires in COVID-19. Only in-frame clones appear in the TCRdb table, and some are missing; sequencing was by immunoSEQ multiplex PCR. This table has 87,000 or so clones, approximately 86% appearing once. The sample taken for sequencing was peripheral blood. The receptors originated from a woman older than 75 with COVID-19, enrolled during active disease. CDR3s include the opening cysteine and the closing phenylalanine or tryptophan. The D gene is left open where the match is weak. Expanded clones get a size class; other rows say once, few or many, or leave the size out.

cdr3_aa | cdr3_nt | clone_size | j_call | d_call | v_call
CASGIQGWMETQYF | TGTGCTAGTGGCATACAGGGGTGGATGGAGACCCAGTACTTC | NA | TRBJ2-5 | TRBD1 | TRBV12-5
CASSVAGVQETQYF | TGTGCCAGCAGCGTAGCGGGGGTGCAAGAGACCCAGTACTTC | NA | TRBJ2-5 | NA | TRBV9
CASSQGTSGGGELFF | TGTGCCAGCAGCCAAGGGACTAGCGGGGGCGGGGAGCTGTTTTTT | NA | TRBJ2-2 | TRBD2 | TRBV4-2
CASSIRGHEQYF | TGTGCCAGCAGTATCAGGGGGCACGAGCAGTACTTC | NA | TRBJ2-7 | TRBD1 | TRBV13
CASSLVQAEQFF | TGTGCCAGCAGCTTAGTTCAGGCTGAGCAGTTCTTC | NA | TRBJ2-1 | NA | TRBV7-2
CATSRPPPGANVLTF | TGTGCCACCAGCAGACCTCCCCCTGGGGCCAACGTCCTGACTTTC | NA | TRBJ2-6 | NA | TRBV15
CASSLYRGQGFSNQPQHF | TGTGCCAGCAGTTTGTACAGGGGACAGGGGTTCAGCAATCAGCCCCAGCATTTT | NA | TRBJ1-5 | TRBD1 | TRBV28
CASSPGQNSGANVLTF | TGCGCCAGCAGCCCGGGACAGAACTCTGGGGCCAACGTCCTGACTTTC | NA | TRBJ2-6 | TRBD1 | TRBV5-1
CASSGGGSGTETQYF | TGTGCCAGCAGTGGGGGTGGTAGCGGGACAGAGACCCAGTACTTC | NA | TRBJ2-5 | TRBD2 | TRBV2
CASSQSRETEAFF | TGTGCCAGCAGCCAATCTAGGGAGACTGAAGCTTTCTTT | NA | TRBJ1-1 | NA | TRBV16
CASSVYSTDTQYF | TGTGCCAGCAGTGTCTATAGCACAGATACGCAGTATTTT | NA | TRBJ2-3 | NA | TRBV25-1
CASSQTTYNEQFF | TGTGCCAGCAGTCAAACTACCTACAATGAGCAGTTCTTC | NA | TRBJ2-1 | NA | TRBV27
CASSHGTGYSSARGYTF | TGTGCCAGCTCACACGGGACAGGGTACTCTTCGGCACGTGGCTACACCTTC | NA | TRBJ1-2 | TRBD1 | TRBV18
CASSPVVSGELFF | TGTGCCAGCTCACCAGTCGTTAGCGGGGAGCTGTTTTTT | NA | TRBJ2-2 | NA | TRBV18
CASSLVARGYEQYF | TGTGCCAGCAGCTTAGTGGCCAGGGGCTACGAGCAGTACTTC | NA | TRBJ2-7 | NA | TRBV11-2
CASSSPRGPYNSPLHF | TGTGCCAGCAGCTCCCCGAGGGGGCCATATAATTCACCCCTCCACTTT | NA | TRBJ1-6 | TRBD1 | TRBV11-2
CASSGFQGYTEAFF | TGTGCCAGCAGTGGGTTTCAGGGGTACACTGAAGCTTTCTTT | NA | TRBJ1-1 | NA | TRBV2
CASSSTSGMSGEQFF | TGTGCCAGTAGTAGTACTAGCGGGATGAGTGGTGAGCAGTTCTTC | NA | TRBJ2-1 | TRBD2 | TRBV19
CASSQYHSSGGQGDTQYF | TGTGCCAGCAGCCAATACCACTCTAGCGGGGGGCAGGGAGATACGCAGTATTTT | NA | TRBJ2-3 | TRBD2 | TRBV4-2
CASTREGGEQFF | TGTGCCAGCACCCGGGAGGGCGGTGAGCAGTTCTTC | once | TRBJ2-1 | TRBD2 | TRBV2
CASSLRRSSYEQYF | TGTGCCAGCAGTTTACGTAGGAGCTCCTACGAGCAGTACTTC | NA | TRBJ2-7 | NA | TRBV28
CASSLSSPSSYEQYF | TGTGCCAGCAGTTTATCGTCTCCCTCCTCCTACGAGCAGTACTTC | NA | TRBJ2-7 | NA | TRBV27
CAWTEGTSGRTTQYF | TGTGCCTGGACCGAAGGGACTAGCGGGAGAACTACGCAGTATTTT | NA | TRBJ2-3 | TRBD2 | TRBV30
CASSLRLALSYNEQFF | TGCGCCAGCAGCCTCCGACTAGCGTTATCCTACAATGAGCAGTTCTTC | NA | TRBJ2-1 | TRBD2 | TRBV4-3
CASSLTEKTEAFF | TGTGCCAGCTCACTGACAGAGAAGACTGAAGCTTTCTTT | few | TRBJ1-1 | NA | TRBV18
CASSLGQENYGYTF | TGTGCCAGCAGCCTTGGACAGGAGAACTATGGCTACACCTTC | NA | TRBJ1-2 | TRBD1 | TRBV7-8
CASSPRLGGGYTF | TGTGCCAGCAGCCCCCGACTTGGGGGGGGCTACACCTTC | NA | TRBJ1-2 | NA | TRBV14
CAWSVAQDSNQPQHF | TGTGCCTGGAGTGTAGCACAGGATAGCAATCAGCCCCAGCATTTT | few | TRBJ1-5 | NA | TRBV30
CASSPVGGAGWDSYNEQFF | TGTGCCAGCAGCCCCGTGGGGGGGGCGGGCTGGGACTCCTACAATGAGCAGTTCTTC | NA | TRBJ2-1 | NA | TRBV11-2
CASSAHGTSGDPLRPDTQYF | TGTGCCAGCAGCGCCCACGGGACTAGCGGGGATCCACTGAGGCCAGATACGCAGTATTTT | once | TRBJ2-3 | TRBD2 | TRBV3-1/TRBV3-2
CASSPWTGRGEAFF | TGTGCCAGCAGCCCGTGGACAGGGAGGGGTGAAGCTTTCTTT | NA | TRBJ1-1 | TRBD1 | TRBV7-8
CASSLELADLAYEQYF | TGCGCCAGCAGCTTGGAGCTAGCGGATTTAGCCTACGAGCAGTACTTC | NA | TRBJ2-7 | TRBD2 | TRBV5-1
CASSPAGDYNEQFF | TGTGCCAGCAGCCCCGCGGGGGACTACAATGAGCAGTTCTTC | NA | TRBJ2-1 | TRBD2 | TRBV7-3
CSGGRGGGANTQYF | TGCAGCGGGGGCAGGGGGGGCGGGGCCAATACGCAGTATTTT | NA | TRBJ2-3 | NA | TRBV29-1
CASSVGASGYNEQFF | TGTGCCAGCAGCGTAGGGGCTAGCGGATACAATGAGCAGTTCTTC | NA | TRBJ2-1 | TRBD2 | TRBV9
CASRPSGNLFEQYF | TGTGCCAGCAGACCTAGCGGGAACTTGTTCGAGCAGTACTTC | NA | TRBJ2-7 | TRBD2 | TRBV28
CASSLGQAQVDTQYF | TGTGCCAGCAGCTTGGGACAGGCCCAGGTGGATACGCAGTATTTT | NA | TRBJ2-3 | NA | TRBV5-8
CASSPPGSYEQYF | TGTGCCAGCAGCCCCCCGGGGTCCTACGAGCAGTACTTC | once | TRBJ2-7 | NA | TRBV7-2
CASSRAIMGNTEAFF | TGTGCCAGTAGTAGAGCGATCATGGGGAACACTGAAGCTTTCTTT | NA | TRBJ1-1 | NA | TRBV19
CASGPNQPQHF | TGTGCCAGCGGCCCAAATCAGCCCCAGCATTTT | NA | TRBJ1-5 | NA | TRBV7-9
CASSKRGRIGKDNEQFF | TGTGCCAGCAGCAAAAGGGGGCGGATAGGAAAAGACAATGAGCAGTTCTTC | NA | TRBJ2-1 | NA | TRBV21-1
CAIRPTSEVFVEQYF | TGTGCCATCAGGCCGACTAGCGAGGTCTTTGTGGAGCAGTACTTC | NA | TRBJ2-7 | TRBD2 | TRBV10-3
CASSPPLGELFF | TGTGCCAGCAGTCCCCCCCTAGGGGAGCTGTTTTTT | NA | TRBJ2-2 | NA | TRBV28
CASSGEGSSYNEQFF | TGTGCCAGCAGCGGGGAGGGGAGCTCCTACAATGAGCAGTTCTTC | NA | TRBJ2-1 | TRBD2 | TRBV9
CASSYSAVTGELFF | TGTGCCAGCAGTTACTCGGCAGTCACCGGGGAGCTGTTTTTT | once | TRBJ2-2 | NA | TRBV6-5
CASSPQGNYGYTF | TGTGCCAGCAGCCCACAGGGGAACTATGGCTACACCTTC | NA | TRBJ1-2 | TRBD1 | TRBV5-6
CASRGTSGGGNTDTQYF | TGTGCCAGCAGAGGGACTAGCGGGGGGGGTAACACAGATACGCAGTATTTT | NA | TRBJ2-3 | TRBD2 | TRBV4-2
CASSPPGPGKTYSNQPQHF | TGTGCCAGCTCACCACCGGGGCCAGGGAAAACATATAGCAATCAGCCCCAGCATTTT | NA | TRBJ1-5 | NA | TRBV18
CASRMDSENEQFF | TGTGCCAGCAGAATGGACAGCGAAAATGAGCAGTTCTTC | once | TRBJ2-1 | NA | TRBV11-1
CAWEHTANTEAFF | TGTGCCTGGGAACACACAGCGAACACTGAAGCTTTCTTT | NA | TRBJ1-1 | NA | TRBV30
CASSGTEYYEQYF | TGCGCCAGCAGCGGGACAGAATATTACGAGCAGTACTTC | NA | TRBJ2-7 | TRBD1 | TRBV5-1
CASSPKRGDNEQFF | TGTGCCAGCAGCCCGAAGCGGGGGGACAATGAGCAGTTCTTC | NA | TRBJ2-1 | TRBD2 | TRBV7-3
CASSPRSGSYYGYTF | TGTGCCAGCAGCCCCCGTTCGGGGTCGTACTATGGCTACACCTTC | once | TRBJ1-2 | NA | TRBV7-6
CASRRRGGQETQYF | TGTGCCAGTAGGCGGCGCGGGGGCCAAGAGACCCAGTACTTC | NA | TRBJ2-5 | TRBD2 | TRBV19
CASSPGLAGADTQYF | TGTGCCAGCAGCCCGGGACTAGCGGGGGCAGATACGCAGTATTTT | NA | TRBJ2-3 | TRBD2 | TRBV6-2/TRBV6-3
CASTRGVLYGYTF | TGTGCCAGTACGCGCGGGGTGCTCTATGGCTACACCTTC | NA | TRBJ1-2 | NA | TRBV19
CASSLGLAFPYNEQFF | TGTGCCAGCAGTTTAGGGCTAGCCTTTCCCTACAATGAGCAGTTCTTC | once | TRBJ2-1 | NA | TRBV28
CASSQELGGAYPRADTQYF | TGCGCCAGCAGCCAAGAACTCGGCGGGGCCTACCCCCGGGCAGATACGCAGTATTTT | once | TRBJ2-3 | NA | TRBV4-1
CASSSGTGENIQYF | TGCGCCAGCAGCTCCGGGACAGGCGAAAACATTCAGTACTTC | NA | TRBJ2-4 | TRBD1 | TRBV5-1